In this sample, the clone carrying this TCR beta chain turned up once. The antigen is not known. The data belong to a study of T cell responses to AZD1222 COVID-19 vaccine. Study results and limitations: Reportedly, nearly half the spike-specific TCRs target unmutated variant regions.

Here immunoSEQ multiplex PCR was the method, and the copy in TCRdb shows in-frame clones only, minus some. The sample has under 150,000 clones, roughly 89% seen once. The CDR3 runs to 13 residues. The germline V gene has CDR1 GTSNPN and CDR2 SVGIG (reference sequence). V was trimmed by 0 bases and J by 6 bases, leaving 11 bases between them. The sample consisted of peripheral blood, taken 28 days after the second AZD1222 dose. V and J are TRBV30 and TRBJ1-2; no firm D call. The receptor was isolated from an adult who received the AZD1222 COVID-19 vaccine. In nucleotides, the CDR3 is TGTGCCTGGAGTGTAGTAACCAGTCATGGCTACACCTTC. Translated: CAWSVVTSHGYTF.